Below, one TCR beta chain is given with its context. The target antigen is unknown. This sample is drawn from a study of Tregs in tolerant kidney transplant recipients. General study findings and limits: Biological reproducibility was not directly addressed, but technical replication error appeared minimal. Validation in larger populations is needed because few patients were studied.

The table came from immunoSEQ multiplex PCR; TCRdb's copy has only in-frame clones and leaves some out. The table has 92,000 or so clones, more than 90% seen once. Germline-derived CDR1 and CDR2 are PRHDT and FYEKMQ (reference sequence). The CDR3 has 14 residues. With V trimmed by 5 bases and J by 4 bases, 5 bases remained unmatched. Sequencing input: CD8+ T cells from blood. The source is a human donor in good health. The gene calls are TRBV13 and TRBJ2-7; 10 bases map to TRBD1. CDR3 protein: CASSPRDRGYEQYF. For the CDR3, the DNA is TGTGCCAGCAGCCCGAGGGACAGGGGTTACGAGCAGTACTTC.